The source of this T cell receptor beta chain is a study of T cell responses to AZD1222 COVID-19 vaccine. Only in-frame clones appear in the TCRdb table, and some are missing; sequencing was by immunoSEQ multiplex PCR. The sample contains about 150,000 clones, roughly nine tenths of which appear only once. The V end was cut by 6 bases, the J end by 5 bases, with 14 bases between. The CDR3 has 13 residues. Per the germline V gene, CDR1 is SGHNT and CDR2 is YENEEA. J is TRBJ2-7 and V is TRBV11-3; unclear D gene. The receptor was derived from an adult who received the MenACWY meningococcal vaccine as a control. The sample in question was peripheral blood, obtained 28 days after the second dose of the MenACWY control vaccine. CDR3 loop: CASSFSTLDEQYF. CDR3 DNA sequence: TGTGCCAGCAGTTTCTCAACCCTGGACGAGCAGTACTTC. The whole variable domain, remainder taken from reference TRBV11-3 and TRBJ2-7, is EAGVVQSPRYKIIEKKQPVAFWCNPISGHNTLYWYLQNLGQGPELLIRYENEEAVDDSQLPKDRFSAERLKGVDSTLKIQPAELGDSAVYLCASSFSTLDEQYFGPGTRLTVT.